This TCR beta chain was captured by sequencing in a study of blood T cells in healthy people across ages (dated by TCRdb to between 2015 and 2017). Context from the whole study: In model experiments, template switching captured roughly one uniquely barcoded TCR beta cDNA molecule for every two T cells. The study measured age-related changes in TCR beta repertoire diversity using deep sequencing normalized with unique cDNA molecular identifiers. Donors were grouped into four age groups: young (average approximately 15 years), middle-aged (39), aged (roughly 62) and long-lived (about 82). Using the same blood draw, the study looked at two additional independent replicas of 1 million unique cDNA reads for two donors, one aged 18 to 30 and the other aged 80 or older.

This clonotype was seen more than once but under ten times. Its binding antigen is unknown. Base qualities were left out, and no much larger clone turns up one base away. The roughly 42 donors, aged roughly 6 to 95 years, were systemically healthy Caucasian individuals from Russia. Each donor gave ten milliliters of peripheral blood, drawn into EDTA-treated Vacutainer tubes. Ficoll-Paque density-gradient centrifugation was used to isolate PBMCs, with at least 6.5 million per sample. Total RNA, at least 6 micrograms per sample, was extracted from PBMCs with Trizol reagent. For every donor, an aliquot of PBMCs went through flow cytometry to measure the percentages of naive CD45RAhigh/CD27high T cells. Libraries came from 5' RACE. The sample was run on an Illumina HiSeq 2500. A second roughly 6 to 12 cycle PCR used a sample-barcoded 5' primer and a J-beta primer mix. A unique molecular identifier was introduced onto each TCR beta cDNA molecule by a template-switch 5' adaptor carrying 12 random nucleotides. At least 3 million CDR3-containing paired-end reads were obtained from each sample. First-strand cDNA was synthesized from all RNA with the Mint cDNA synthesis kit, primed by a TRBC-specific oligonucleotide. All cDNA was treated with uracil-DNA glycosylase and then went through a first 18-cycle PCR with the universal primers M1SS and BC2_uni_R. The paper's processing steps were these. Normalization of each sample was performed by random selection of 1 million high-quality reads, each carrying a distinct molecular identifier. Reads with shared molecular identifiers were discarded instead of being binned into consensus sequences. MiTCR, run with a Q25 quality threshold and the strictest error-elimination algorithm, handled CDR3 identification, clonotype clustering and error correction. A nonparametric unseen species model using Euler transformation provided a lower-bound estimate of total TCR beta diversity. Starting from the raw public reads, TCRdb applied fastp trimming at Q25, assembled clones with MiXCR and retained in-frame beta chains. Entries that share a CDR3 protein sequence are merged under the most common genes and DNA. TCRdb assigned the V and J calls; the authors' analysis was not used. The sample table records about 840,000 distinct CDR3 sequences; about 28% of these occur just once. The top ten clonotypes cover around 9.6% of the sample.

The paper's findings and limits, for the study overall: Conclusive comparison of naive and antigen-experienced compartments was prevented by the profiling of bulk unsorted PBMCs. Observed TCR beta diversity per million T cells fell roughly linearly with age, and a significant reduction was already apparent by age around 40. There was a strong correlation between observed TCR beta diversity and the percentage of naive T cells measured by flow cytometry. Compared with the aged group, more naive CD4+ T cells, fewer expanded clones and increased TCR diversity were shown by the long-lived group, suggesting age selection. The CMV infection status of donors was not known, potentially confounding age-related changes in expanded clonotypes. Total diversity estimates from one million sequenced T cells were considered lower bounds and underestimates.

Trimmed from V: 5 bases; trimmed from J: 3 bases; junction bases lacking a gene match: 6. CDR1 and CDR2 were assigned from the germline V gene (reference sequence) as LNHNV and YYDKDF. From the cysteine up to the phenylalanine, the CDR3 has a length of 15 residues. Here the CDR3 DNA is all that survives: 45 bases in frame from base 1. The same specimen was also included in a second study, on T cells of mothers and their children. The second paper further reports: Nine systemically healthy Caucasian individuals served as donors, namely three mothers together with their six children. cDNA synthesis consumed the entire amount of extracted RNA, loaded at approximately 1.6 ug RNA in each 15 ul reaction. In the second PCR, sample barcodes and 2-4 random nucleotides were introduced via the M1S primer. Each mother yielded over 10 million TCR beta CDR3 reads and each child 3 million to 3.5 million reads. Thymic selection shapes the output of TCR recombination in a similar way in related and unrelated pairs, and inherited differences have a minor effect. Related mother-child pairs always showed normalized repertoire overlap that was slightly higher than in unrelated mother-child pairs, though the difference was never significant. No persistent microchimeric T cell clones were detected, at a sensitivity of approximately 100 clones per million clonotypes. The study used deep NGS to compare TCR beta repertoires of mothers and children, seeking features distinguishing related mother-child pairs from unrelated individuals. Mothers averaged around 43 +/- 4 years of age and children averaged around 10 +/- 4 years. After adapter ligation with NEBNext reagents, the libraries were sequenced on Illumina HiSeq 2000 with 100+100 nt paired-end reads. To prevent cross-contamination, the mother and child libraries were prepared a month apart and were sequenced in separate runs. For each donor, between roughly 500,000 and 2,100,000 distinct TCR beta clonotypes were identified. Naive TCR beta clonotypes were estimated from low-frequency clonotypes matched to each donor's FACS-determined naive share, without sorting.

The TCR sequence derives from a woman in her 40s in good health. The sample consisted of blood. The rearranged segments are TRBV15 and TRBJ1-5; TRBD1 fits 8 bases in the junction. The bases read TGTGCCACCAGCCACGACAGGGGAACCAATCAGCCCCAGCATTTT. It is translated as CATSHDRGTNQPQHF.